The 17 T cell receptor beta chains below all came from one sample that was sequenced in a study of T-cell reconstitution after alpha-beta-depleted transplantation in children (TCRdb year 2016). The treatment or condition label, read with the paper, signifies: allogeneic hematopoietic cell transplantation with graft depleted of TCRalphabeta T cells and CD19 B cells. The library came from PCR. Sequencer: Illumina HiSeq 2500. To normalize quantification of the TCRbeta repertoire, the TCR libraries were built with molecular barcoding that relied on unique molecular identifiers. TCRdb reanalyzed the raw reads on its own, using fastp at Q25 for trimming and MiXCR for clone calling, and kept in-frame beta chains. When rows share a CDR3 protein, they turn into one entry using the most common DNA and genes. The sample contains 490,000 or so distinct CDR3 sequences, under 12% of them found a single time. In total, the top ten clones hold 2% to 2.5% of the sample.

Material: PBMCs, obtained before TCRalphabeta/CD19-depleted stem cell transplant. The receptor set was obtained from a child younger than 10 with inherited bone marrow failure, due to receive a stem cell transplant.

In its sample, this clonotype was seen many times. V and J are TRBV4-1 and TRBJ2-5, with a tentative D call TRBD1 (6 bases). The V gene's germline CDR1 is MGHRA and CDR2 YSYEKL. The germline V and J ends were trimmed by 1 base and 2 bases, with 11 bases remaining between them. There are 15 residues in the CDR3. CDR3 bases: TGCGCCAGCAGCCAAGGGACAGCTAATCAAGAGACCCAGTACTTC. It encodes CASSQGTANQETQYF.

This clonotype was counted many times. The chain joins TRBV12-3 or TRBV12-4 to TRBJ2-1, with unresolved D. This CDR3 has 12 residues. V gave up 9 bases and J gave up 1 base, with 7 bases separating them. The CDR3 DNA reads TGTGCCAGTAGTCAATCCTACAATGAGCAGTTCTTC. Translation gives CASSQSYNEQFF.

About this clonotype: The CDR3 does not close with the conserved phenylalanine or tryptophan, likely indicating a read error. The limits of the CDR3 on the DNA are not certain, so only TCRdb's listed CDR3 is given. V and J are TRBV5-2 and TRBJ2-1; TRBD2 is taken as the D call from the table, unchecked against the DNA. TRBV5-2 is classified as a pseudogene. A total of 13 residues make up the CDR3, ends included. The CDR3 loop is CARGPGLRGRAFL.

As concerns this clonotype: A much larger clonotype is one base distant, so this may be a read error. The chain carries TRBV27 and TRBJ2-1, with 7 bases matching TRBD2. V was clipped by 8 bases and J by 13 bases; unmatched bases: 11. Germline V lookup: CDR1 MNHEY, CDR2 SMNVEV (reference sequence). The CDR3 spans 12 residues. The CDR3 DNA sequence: TGTGCCAGCCGTCCGGAGAGCGGGAAACAGTTCTTC. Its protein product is CASRPESGKQFF.

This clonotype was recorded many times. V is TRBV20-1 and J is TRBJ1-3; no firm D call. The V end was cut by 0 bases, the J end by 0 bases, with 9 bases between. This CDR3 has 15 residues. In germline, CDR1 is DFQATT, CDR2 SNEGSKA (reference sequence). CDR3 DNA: TGCAGTGCTAGAGATCAGCCTGCCTCTGGAAACACCATATATTTT. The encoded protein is CSARDQPASGNTIYF.

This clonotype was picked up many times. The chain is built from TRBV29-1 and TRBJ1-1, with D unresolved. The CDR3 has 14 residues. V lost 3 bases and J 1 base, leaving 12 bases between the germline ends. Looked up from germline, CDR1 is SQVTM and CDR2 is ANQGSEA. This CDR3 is CSVEVRLGNTEAFF. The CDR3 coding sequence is TGCAGCGTTGAGGTCAGACTGGGGAACACTGAAGCTTTCTTT.

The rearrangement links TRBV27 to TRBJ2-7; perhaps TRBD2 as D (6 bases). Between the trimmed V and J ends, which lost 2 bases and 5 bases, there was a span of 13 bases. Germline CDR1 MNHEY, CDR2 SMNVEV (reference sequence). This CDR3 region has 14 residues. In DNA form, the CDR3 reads TGTGCCAGCAGTTTACGCGGGATCGGGAACGAGCAGTACTTC. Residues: CASSLRGIGNEQYF.

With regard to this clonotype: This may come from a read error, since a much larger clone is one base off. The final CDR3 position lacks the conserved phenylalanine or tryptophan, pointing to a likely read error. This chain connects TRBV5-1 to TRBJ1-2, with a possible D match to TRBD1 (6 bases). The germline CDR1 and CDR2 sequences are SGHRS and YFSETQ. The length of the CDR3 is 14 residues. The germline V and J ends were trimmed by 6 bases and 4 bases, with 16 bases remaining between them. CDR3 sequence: CASTQGIGSYGYTL. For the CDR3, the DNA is TGCGCCAGCACCCAGGGGATAGGGTCCTATGGCTACACCCTC.

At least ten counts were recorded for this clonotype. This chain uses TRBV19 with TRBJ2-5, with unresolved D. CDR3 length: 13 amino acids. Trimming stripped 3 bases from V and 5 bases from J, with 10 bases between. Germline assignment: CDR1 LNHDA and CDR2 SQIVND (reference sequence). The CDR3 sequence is CASSIRLLETQYF. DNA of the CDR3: TGTGCCAGTAGTATTCGGCTTTTGGAGACCCAGTACTTC.

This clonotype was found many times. The CDR3 nucleotides are TGTGCCAGCAGTTTGGGGGGACAGGGCGGAATTCAGTACTTC. Translation gives CASSLGGQGGIQYF. This sequence joins TRBV27 and TRBJ2-4; 9 bases agree with TRBD1. The CDR3 covers 14 residues. Germline V gives CDR1 MNHEY, CDR2 SMNVEV (reference sequence). V was clipped by 3 bases and J by 10 bases; unmatched bases: 7.

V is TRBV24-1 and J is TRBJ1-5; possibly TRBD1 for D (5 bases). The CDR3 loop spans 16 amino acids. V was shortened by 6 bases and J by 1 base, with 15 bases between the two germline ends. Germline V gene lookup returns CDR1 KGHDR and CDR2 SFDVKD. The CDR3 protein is CATSIGGGASNQPQHF. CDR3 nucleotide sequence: TGTGCCACCAGTATTGGGGGGGGTGCAAGCAATCAGCCCCAGCATTTT.

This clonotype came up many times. This CDR3 reads CASSYSMTISVKNIQYF. CDR3 bases: TGTGCCAGCAGTTACTCGATGACTATCTCTGTGAAAAACATTCAGTACTTC. The chain combines TRBV6-2 or TRBV6-3 with TRBJ2-4; possibly TRBD2 for D (5 bases). This CDR3 region has 17 residues. V lost 0 bases, J lost 4 bases, and 16 bases lay in between. The germline V gene encodes CDR1 MNHEY and CDR2 SVGEGT.

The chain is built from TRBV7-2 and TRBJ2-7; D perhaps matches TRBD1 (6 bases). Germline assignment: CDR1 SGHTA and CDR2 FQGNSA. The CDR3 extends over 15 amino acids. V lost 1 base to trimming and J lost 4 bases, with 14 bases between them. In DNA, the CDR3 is TGTGCCAGCAGCTTAGTCCTATCGAGGGGGTACGAGCAGTACTTC. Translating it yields CASSLVLSRGYEQYF.

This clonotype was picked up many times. CDR3 loop: CASSPPGLVVDYGYTF. DNA for the CDR3: TGTGCCAGCAGCCCACCGGGTTTAGTGGTCGACTATGGCTACACCTTC. This chain uses TRBV7-8 with TRBJ1-2; D is uncertain. The CDR3 is 16 amino acids. The germline CDR1 and CDR2 sequences are SGHVS and FQNEAQ. V was shortened by 5 bases and J by 3 bases, with 19 bases between the two germline ends.

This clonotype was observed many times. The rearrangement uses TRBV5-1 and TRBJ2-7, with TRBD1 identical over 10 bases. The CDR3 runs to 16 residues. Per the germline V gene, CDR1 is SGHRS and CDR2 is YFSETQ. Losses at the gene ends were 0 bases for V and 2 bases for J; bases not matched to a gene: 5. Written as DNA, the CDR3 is TGCGCCAGCAGCTTGGCACCGGGACAGGGGACCTACGAGCAGTACTTC. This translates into CASSLAPGQGTYEQYF.

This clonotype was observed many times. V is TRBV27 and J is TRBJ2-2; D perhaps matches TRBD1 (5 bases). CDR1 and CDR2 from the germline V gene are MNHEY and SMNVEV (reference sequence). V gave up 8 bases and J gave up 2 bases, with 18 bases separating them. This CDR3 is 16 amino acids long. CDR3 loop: CASALSLRGNTGELFF. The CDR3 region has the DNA TGTGCCAGCGCCCTGTCCCTTAGGGGAAACACCGGGGAGCTGTTTTTT.

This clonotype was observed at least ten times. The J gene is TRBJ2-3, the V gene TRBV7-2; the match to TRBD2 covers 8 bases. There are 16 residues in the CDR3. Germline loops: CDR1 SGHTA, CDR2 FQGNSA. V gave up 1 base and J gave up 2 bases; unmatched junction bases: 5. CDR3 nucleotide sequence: TGTGCCAGCAGCTTAGGGGTAGCGGGAAACACAGATACGCAGTATTTT. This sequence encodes CASSLGVAGNTDTQYF.